These T cell receptor beta chains were read from a single sample in a study of shared clonotypes between healthy human individuals. Profiled with immunoSEQ multiplex PCR; TCRdb holds only in-frame clones, not every one. The data hold 550,000 to 850,000 clones, with around 70% observed a single time. Sequencing was carried out using memory CD4+ T cells sorted from blood. The receptors stem from a woman between 25 and 40 years old in good health. Each CDR3 is given with its conserved first and last residue. D genes are given only for firm matches. The size field is filled for only some rows; it gives once, few, many or a size class.

TRBJ1-4	NA	TRBV18	NA	13	TGTGCCAGCTCAACGAATAGGGGTGAAAAACTGTTTTTT	CASSTNRGEKLFF
TRBJ1-3	NA	TRBV10-2	NA	14	TGCGCCAGCAGGACTCAGGCCCCTGGAAACACCATATATTTT	CASRTQAPGNTIYF
TRBJ2-3	NA	TRBV7-2	TRBD2	15	TGTGCCAGCAGCTTATCGGCGGGAGCAGGAGATACGCAGTATTTT	CASSLSAGAGDTQYF
TRBJ1-4	NA	TRBV28	NA	15	TGTGCCAGCAGTTTACATAAGGGAGGCGCTGAAAAACTGTTTTTT	CASSLHKGGAEKLFF
TRBJ1-2	few	TRBV5-1	NA	16	TGCGCCAGCAGCTTAATTCAGGGCGGGACTAACTATGGCTACACCTTC	CASSLIQGGTNYGYTF
TRBJ2-7	NA	TRBV5-4	TRBD2	16	TGTGCCAGCAGCTTGGCGGGACTAGCGGGAGAGTACGAGCAGTACTTC	CASSLAGLAGEYEQYF
TRBJ1-5	NA	TRBV11-2	TRBD1	13	TGTGCCAGCAGTGCCAGGGGGGGCCAGCCCCAGCATTTT	CASSARGGQPQHF
TRBJ2-7	few	TRBV19	NA	15	TGTGCCAGTAGCAGATTAGCGGAGCCGCGTGGCGAGCAGTACTTC	CASSRLAEPRGEQYF
TRBJ2-1	NA	TRBV29-1	NA	15	TGCAGCGTTGGCAGGGGGGACTATTGGGACAATGAGCAGTTCTTC	CSVGRGDYWDNEQFF
TRBJ1-2	NA	TRBV28	TRBD1	12	TGTGCCAGCAGAACAGGGGCGCGCGGCTACACCTTC	CASRTGARGYTF
TRBJ2-5	NA	TRBV27	NA	13	TGTGCCAGCAGTTCAGGGACGAGTGAGACCCAGTACTTC	CASSSGTSETQYF
TRBJ2-1	NA	TRBV5-4	NA	15	TGTGCCAGCAGCTTGGGATCACAAATTCTCAATGAGCAGTTCTTC	CASSLGSQILNEQFF
TRBJ2-5	NA	TRBV6-4	TRBD2	16	TGTGCCAGCAGTCCCCGACTAGCGGGAGACCAAGAGACCCAGTACTTC	CASSPRLAGDQETQYF
TRBJ2-1	few	TRBV7-2	NA	14	TGTGCCAGCAACCCCCAGCGGTCCTACAATGAGCAGTTCTTC	CASNPQRSYNEQFF
TRBJ1-3	NA	TRBV18	NA	18	TGTGCCAGCTCACCACCGACGGGGGCGCTTGTCTCCGGAAACACCATATATTTT	CASSPPTGALVSGNTIYF
TRBJ2-1	NA	TRBV5-6	TRBD2	16	TGTGCCAGCAGCCGCCTGACTAGCGGGAGAAATCTCGTGCAGTTCTTC	CASSRLTSGRNLVQFF
TRBJ2-7	NA	TRBV5-1	TRBD2	16	TGCGCCAGCAGCTTGGCGGGCGGGAGGCGCACCTACGAGCAGTACTTC	CASSLAGGRRTYEQYF
TRBJ2-3	NA	TRBV7-9	NA	13	TGTGCCAGCAGCTTAGGGGGCACTAATACGCAGTATTTT	CASSLGGTNTQYF
TRBJ1-1	NA	TRBV18	NA	14	TGTGCCAGCTCACCACCGCCGCTGGGCACTGAAGCTTTCTTT	CASSPPPLGTEAFF
TRBJ2-2	NA	TRBV6-5	NA	15	TGTGCCAGCAGGACCACAGGGTTGGACACCGGGGAGCTGTTTTTT	CASRTTGLDTGELFF
TRBJ1-1	few	TRBV11-2	TRBD1	14	TGTGCCAGCAGCGACAGGGGGAGAGGCACTGAAGCTTTCTTT	CASSDRGRGTEAFF
TRBJ2-3	few	TRBV10-3	NA	13	TGTGCCAGTCGGACTTCCGAAGTAGATACGCAGTATTTT	CASRTSEVDTQYF
TRBJ1-1	NA	TRBV7-3	NA	15	TGTGCCAGCAGCTTAATGGCGGGACCGAACACTGAAGCTTTCTTT	CASSLMAGPNTEAFF
TRBJ2-3	few	TRBV10-3	TRBD2	15	TGTGCCATCAGTCGACTAGCGGGATTATCAGATACGCAGTATTTT	CAISRLAGLSDTQYF
TRBJ2-3	NA	TRBV29-1	NA	14	TGCAGCGCGATCGTGGGGGCCAGTGGAGATACGCAGTATTTT	CSAIVGASGDTQYF
TRBJ2-7	NA	TRBV13	TRBD2	21	TGTGCCAGCAGCCGAAGACAGGGACCTAGCGGGAGCACTGGGAGCGCCTACGAGCAGTACTTC	CASSRRQGPSGSTGSAYEQYF
TRBJ1-2	few	TRBV18	NA	15	TGTGCCAGCTCACCACGGGCACAGGGTAAATATGGCTACACCTTC	CASSPRAQGKYGYTF
TRBJ2-5	NA	TRBV15	NA	13	TGTGCCACCAGCAACTGGGTTCCTGAGACCCAGTACTTC	CATSNWVPETQYF
TRBJ2-3	once	TRBV6-5	TRBD2	16	TGTGCCAGCAGTTCGACGCTAGCGGGAGAGTCAGATACGCAGTATTTT	CASSSTLAGESDTQYF
TRBJ2-2	NA	TRBV12-2	NA	12	TGTGCAAGTCGCCAGGTAGCCGGGGAGCTGTTTTTT	CASRQVAGELFF
TRBJ2-7	NA	TRBV20-1	TRBD2	11	TGCAGTGCCCGCGGGGGGTCCGAGCAGTACTTC	CSARGGSEQYF
TRBJ2-5	NA	TRBV27	NA	14	TGTGCCAGCAGTTTTCGGCCAAGTGGAGAGACCCAGTACTTC	CASSFRPSGETQYF
TRBJ2-7	few	TRBV5-1	NA	11	TGCGCCAGCAGCTTGATCTACGAGCAGTACTTC	CASSLIYEQYF
TRBJ1-2	NA	TRBV6-1	NA	11	TGTGCCAGCAGTGAAAGGGGTGGCTACACCTTC	CASSERGGYTF
TRBJ2-7	NA	TRBV7-2	TRBD2	15	TGTGCCAGCAGCTTAGTAGCGGGAGGGGCGTACGAGCAGTACTTC	CASSLVAGGAYEQYF
TRBJ2-7	NA	TRBV28	NA	11	TGTGCCACCCAGGGTGGCCACGAGCAGTACTTC	CATQGGHEQYF
TRBJ2-4	once	TRBV7-8	NA	14	TGTGCCAGCAGCTCTGTCATAGCCAAAAACATTCAGTACTTC	CASSSVIAKNIQYF
TRBJ1-2	few	TRBV7-9	NA	19	TGTGCCAGCAGCTTAGGGCCCGATCGTGCAGGCGCCGCTAACTATGGCTACACCTTC	CASSLGPDRAGAANYGYTF
TRBJ1-2	few	TRBV14	NA	14	TGTGCCAGCAGCCAAGTGGGAACAGGGCATGGCTACACCTTC	CASSQVGTGHGYTF
TRBJ1-1	NA	TRBV11-2	TRBD1	15	TGTGCCAGCAGCTTGGGACAGGGTATGAACACTGAAGCTTTCTTT	CASSLGQGMNTEAFF
TRBJ1-2	NA	TRBV27	NA	13	TGTGCCAGCTCTCTTGGAGTGAACTATGGCTACACCTTC	CASSLGVNYGYTF
TRBJ2-7	NA	TRBV2	TRBD1	14	TGTGCCAGCATCTCGGAACAGGGGGCGTCCGAGCAGTACTTC	CASISEQGASEQYF
TRBJ2-1	few	TRBV19	TRBD2	15	TGTGCCAGTAGGTCTCTAGCGGGAGGGTACAATGAGCAGTTCTTC	CASRSLAGGYNEQFF
TRBJ2-4	NA	TRBV6-6	NA	13	TGTGCCAGCAGGAGGGGAGAGGAGAACATTCAGTACTTC	CASRRGEENIQYF
TRBJ1-2	NA	TRBV16	NA	12	TGTGCCAGCAGCCAAGGGCAAGGTGGCTACACCTTC	CASSQGQGGYTF
TRBJ1-2	NA	TRBV6-6	TRBD1	15	TGTGCCAGCTCGATTTTGGACAGGGGGGACTATGGCTACACCTTC	CASSILDRGDYGYTF
TRBJ1-1	NA	TRBV29-1	NA	12	TGCAGCGGTGGGTGGGTTAACACTGAAGCTTTCTTT	CSGGWVNTEAFF
TRBJ2-5	NA	TRBV15	TRBD2	14	TGTGCCACCAGCATTCGGTCCGGGAGGGAGACCCAGTACTTC	CATSIRSGRETQYF
TRBJ1-4	NA	TRBV27	NA	16	TGTGCCAGCAGAGGCTCCATCAGGGCGGATAATGAAAAACTGTTTTTT	CASRGSIRADNEKLFF
TRBJ2-3	NA	TRBV11-2	NA	15	TGTGCCAGCAGCTCGTATGGACGGAGCACAGATACGCAGTATTTT	CASSSYGRSTDTQYF
TRBJ2-3	NA	TRBV2	TRBD1	16	TGTGCCAGCAGGAAAACGGGACAGGGATCGACAGATACGCAGTATTTT	CASRKTGQGSTDTQYF
TRBJ2-3	NA	TRBV29-1	NA	15	TGCAGCGTTCCACGGGAGTACACTAGCACAGATACGCAGTATTTT	CSVPREYTSTDTQYF
TRBJ1-2	NA	TRBV4-1	NA	15	TGCGCCAGCGGGGTTGGGGGGCGGATTAACTATGGCTACACCTTC	CASGVGGRINYGYTF
TRBJ2-7	NA	TRBV5-1	TRBD1	14	TGCGCCAGCAGCAGCCGGACAGGATCCTACGAGCAGTACTTC	CASSSRTGSYEQYF